This T cell receptor beta chain was profiled in a study of post-analysis software for immune sequencing data. Across the study: Relapsing-remitting, secondary progressive and progressive-relapsing multiple sclerosis courses were included.

General observations from the study: In multiple sclerosis, normalized Chao1 diversity was significantly below that of controls. Same-batch preparations were strongly co-clustered by F measure. Included in a set of about five TRBV segments more frequent in patients than controls were TRBV5-6, TRBV5-1 and TRBV20-1.

The CDR3 spans 14 residues. The V segment lost 0 bases and the J segment 5 bases; nucleotides outside the gene matches: 3. Germline assignment: CDR1 DFQATT and CDR2 SNEGSKA (reference sequence). The library was made from cDNA and included unique molecular identifiers. TCRdb fed the PCR reads into MiXCR, producing one record per CDR3 protein. The table has hundreds of thousands of distinct CDR3 sequences, 53% seen once. A word on this clonotype: Its antigen remains unknown.

The sequenced material came from blood. The V gene is TRBV20-1, the J gene TRBJ2-1, with 8 positions matching TRBD2. The TCR comes from a girl between 10 and 17 years old with multiple sclerosis. CDR3 bases: TGCAGTGCTAGAGAGCTAGCGGGCAACAATGAGCAGTTCTTC. Its protein product is CSARELAGNNEQFF.